This T cell receptor (beta chain) was sequenced during a study of T-cell memory formation after mild COVID-19. Study-level background: TCR clusters were mostly confined to one donor each. Study-level findings and limits: Pre-infection memory contained some responding clones, which suggested that cross-reactive memory had joined. Contracting clones from day 15 to 85 showed balanced CD4/CD8; later expanders favored CD4+.

In regard to this clonotype: As yet, its antigen is unknown.

5'RACE with constant-segment primers yielded barcoded, UMI-tagged TCR alpha and TCR beta cDNA libraries. TCRdb passed the 5' RACE reads through MiXCR, listing each CDR3 protein once. Among roughly 200,000 distinct CDR3 sequences, about a fifth were seen once, and the ten largest hold roughly 23%. V was shortened by 8 bases and J by 3 bases, with 16 bases between the two germline ends. The CDR3 sequence is 15 residues long. Germline assignment: CDR1 SEHNR and CDR2 FQNEAQ (reference sequence). This chain links TRBV7-9 with TRBJ2-2; D perhaps matches TRBD2 (5 bases). This TCR came from an adult woman who had mild COVID-19 (a few samples of this study predate the infection). Cell type and time point are not known. The sample comprised PBMCs or a T cell subset sorted from them (not recorded which). CDR3 loop: CASPRRGMDTGELFF. In DNA, the CDR3 is TGTGCCAGCCCACGCCGGGGAATGGACACCGGGGAGCTGTTTTTT.